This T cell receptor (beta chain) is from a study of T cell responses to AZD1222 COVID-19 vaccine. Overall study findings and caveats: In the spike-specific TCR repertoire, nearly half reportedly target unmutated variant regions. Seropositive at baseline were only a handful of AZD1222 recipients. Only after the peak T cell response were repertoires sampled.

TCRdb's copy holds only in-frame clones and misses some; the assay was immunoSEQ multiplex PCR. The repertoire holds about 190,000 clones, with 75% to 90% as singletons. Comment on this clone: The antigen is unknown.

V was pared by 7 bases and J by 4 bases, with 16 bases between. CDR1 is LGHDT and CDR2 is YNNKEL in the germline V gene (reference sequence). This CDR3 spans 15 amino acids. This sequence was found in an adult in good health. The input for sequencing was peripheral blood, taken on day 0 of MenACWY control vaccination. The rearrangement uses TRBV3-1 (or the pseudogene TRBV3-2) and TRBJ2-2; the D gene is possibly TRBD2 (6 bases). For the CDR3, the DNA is TGTGCCAGCACCCGGCGGGGATCCCCCACCGGGGAGCTGTTTTTT. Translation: CASTRRGSPTGELFF.